This T cell receptor beta chain was recovered during a study of blood T cell repertoires in COVID-19 (dated by TCRdb to the early 2020s). For context, the study as a whole: Collaborator samples came from the United States, Italy and Spain and covered acute and convalescent phases of COVID-19. The prospective study material was composed of cDNA or gDNA derived from T cells, B-cell-depleted T cells, or PBMCs. The dataset comprised deeply sampled blood TCRbeta repertoires from subjects exposed to, actively infected with, or recovered from COVID-19. A freely available public database, intended as a resource for researchers studying the immune response to SARS-CoV-2, is where the repertoires were released. The samples were drawn from the first 160 participants of the ongoing ImmuneRACE study and from over a thousand subjects provided by 6 global collaborators. Nearly every sample came with metadata listing a de-identified subject ID, COVID-19 status, age in years and sex. Where available, HLA class I and class II types were obtained from metadata supplied by the sample provider rather than from assay-based typing.

Concerning this clone itself: Its antigen target is currently unknown. No base-level quality is on record; no much larger clone is a single base apart.

Trimming costs V 0 bases and J 0 bases, and their ends lie 11 bases apart. Taken from the germline V gene, the CDR1 and CDR2 loops are SGHRS and YFSETQ. The CDR3 starts with the cysteine, ends with the phenylalanine, and has 16 residues. Just CDR3 DNA is preserved here, 48 bases in frame from base 1. Collaborating institutions collected whole blood in K2EDTA tubes following their own protocols. For TCRbeta analysis, collaborator samples were shipped as frozen whole blood, as isolated PBMCs, or as DNA extracted from either sample type. The immunoSEQ Assay, a bias-controlled multiplex PCR, was used to amplify TCRbeta CDR3 regions from genomic DNA. Per the original workflow: Nucleated cell counts per sample were estimated from amplification of reference gene primers within the assay. To quantify the absolute abundance of each unique TCRbeta CDR3 rearrangement, sequence reads were collapsed and filtered. Productive Simpson clonality was computed per sample as the square root of Simpson's diversity index over productive rearrangements. The table was pulled from immuneACCESS by TCRdb, which kept in-frame rearrangements only. Such tables lose some clones; where checked, under half of the loss comes from unresolved V genes, and the rest has no known cause. V and J calls and clone size are as listed in that table; D and trimming were resolved from the DNA. Within this sample are under 200,000 clones, with about 86% of them counted one time only. The ten top clones hold roughly 2.6% of the sample.

Results the study describes overall, beyond this receptor: Clinical and demographic metadata were provided uncurated, with the amount varying by source and participant.

The sequencing input was peripheral blood. The TCR comes from a human donor with acute or convalescent COVID-19. The donor label of this sample is uncertain. In this chain, TRBV5-1 is recombined with TRBJ2-3; TRBD2 is a possible D gene, resting on 6 matching bases. CDR3 reads: CASSLEPSASTDTQYF. The DNA reads TGCGCCAGCAGCTTGGAGCCTAGCGCAAGCACAGATACGCAGTATTTT.